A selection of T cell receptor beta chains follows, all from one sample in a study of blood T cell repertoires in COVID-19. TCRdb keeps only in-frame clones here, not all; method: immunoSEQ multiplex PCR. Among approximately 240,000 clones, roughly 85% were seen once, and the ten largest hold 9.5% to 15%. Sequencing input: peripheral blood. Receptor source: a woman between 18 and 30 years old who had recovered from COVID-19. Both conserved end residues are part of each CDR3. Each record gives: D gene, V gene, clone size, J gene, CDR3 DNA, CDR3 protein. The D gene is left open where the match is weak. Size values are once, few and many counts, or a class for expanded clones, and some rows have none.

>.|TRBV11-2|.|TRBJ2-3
TGTGCCAGCAGCTTAGCCGCGCGCGGGCGGGATACGCAGTATTTT
CASSLAARGRDTQYF
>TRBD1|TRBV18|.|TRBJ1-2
TGTGCCAGCTCACCCTCTCTTCAGGGGGACTATGGCTACACCTTC
CASSPSLQGDYGYTF
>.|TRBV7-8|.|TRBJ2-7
TGTGCCAGCAGCTTAGAAGTTAGTTATGACGAGCAGTACTTC
CASSLEVSYDEQYF
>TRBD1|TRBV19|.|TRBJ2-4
TGTGCCAGTAGTGACAGGGGTGCCAAAAACATTCAGTACTTC
CASSDRGAKNIQYF
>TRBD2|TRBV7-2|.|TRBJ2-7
TGTGCCAGCAGCTTAACGCTAGCGGGAGTCTACGAGCAGTACTTC
CASSLTLAGVYEQYF
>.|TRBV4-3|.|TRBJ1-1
TGCGCCAGCAGCCTAACAGGAATGAACACTGAAGCTTTCTTT
CASSLTGMNTEAFF
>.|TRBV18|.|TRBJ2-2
TGTGCCAGCTCACCGGTGGGGGCCCCCGGGGAGCTGTTTTTT
CASSPVGAPGELFF
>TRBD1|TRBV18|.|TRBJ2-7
TGTGCCAGCTCCCTACCAGTGGGGGACAGGGTCTACGAGCAGTACTTC
CASSLPVGDRVYEQYF
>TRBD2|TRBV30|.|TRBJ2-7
TGTGCCTGGAGTGCCTCTAGCGGGAGGGCCGACGAGCAGTACTTC
CAWSASSGRADEQYF
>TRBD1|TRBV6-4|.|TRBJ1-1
TGTGCCAGCAGTGACTCCCCAGGGGGCATCACTGAAGCTTTCTTT
CASSDSPGGITEAFF
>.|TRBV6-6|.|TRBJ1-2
TGTGCCAGTGCGGACAGCCCTATGAAGGGCTACACCTTC
CASADSPMKGYTF
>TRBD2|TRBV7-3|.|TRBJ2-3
TGTGCCAGCAGCTTGGTAGCGGGAGTCGACGGTACGCAGTATTTT
CASSLVAGVDGTQYF
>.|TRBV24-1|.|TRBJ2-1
TGTGCCACCAGTGGCTCCCGGGATAGCTCCTACAATGAGCAGTTCTTC
CATSGSRDSSYNEQFF
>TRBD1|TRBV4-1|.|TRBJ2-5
TGCGCCAGCAGCCCAGGACAGGGGGAGACCCAGTACTTC
CASSPGQGETQYF
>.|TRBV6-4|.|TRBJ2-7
TGTGCCAGCAGTACTTATTGGGGCAGAGCCTCCTACGAGCAGTACTTC
CASSTYWGRASYEQYF
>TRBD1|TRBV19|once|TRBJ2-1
TGTGCCAGTACCTTCCGAAGAGAGGGGGCCGAGCAGTTCTTC
CASTFRREGAEQFF
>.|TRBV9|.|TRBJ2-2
TGTGCCAGCAGCCTTCGGTCGCGGGGAGTGGACACCGGGGAGCTGTTTTTT
CASSLRSRGVDTGELFF
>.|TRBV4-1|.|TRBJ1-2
TGCGCCAGCAGCCAACGTCTTGAGGGAGTGGAAGGCTACACCTTC
CASSQRLEGVEGYTF
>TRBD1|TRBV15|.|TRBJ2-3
TGTGCCACCAGCAGGGGGGGGACAGGGAGGACAGATACGCAGTATTTT
CATSRGGTGRTDTQYF
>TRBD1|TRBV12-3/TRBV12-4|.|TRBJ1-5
TGTGCCAGCAACCCGGGACAGGGTTTCCAGCATTTT
CASNPGQGFQHF
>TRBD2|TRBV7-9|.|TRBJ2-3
TGTGCCAGCAGCTTGGCAGCGGGAGCGAGCGCAGATACGCAGTATTTT
CASSLAAGASADTQYF
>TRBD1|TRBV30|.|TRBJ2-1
TGTGCCTGGAGTGGTGTGGAAGACAGGGCTAATGAGCAGTTCTTC
CAWSGVEDRANEQFF
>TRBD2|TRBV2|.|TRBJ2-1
TGTGCCAGCCGGACTAGCGGGGACAATGAGCAGTTCTTC
CASRTSGDNEQFF
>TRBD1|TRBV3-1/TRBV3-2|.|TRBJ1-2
TGTGCCAGCAGCGACGGGACAGTCAACTATGGCTACACCTTC
CASSDGTVNYGYTF
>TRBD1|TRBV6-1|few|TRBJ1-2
TGTGCCAGCAGTGACGGACAGGGGGAATTTTGGGGCTACACCTTC
CASSDGQGEFWGYTF
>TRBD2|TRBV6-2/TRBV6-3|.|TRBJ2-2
TGTGCCAGCAGTCAAGGGCTAGCGGGAGGGCCGGGGACCGGGGAGCTGTTTTTT
CASSQGLAGGPGTGELFF
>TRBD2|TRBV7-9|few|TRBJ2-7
TGTGCCAGCAGCCCGCGGACTAGCGGGCCCTTCTCCTACGAGCAGTACTTC
CASSPRTSGPFSYEQYF
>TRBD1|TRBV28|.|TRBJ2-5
TGTGCCAGCAGTTCTCATTTCGGACAGGGGGCCCAAAGTGGGACCCAGTACTTC
CASSSHFGQGAQSGTQYF
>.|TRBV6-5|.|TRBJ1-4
TGTGCCAGCAGGCCCGAACAGGCAACTAATGAAAAACTGTTTTTT
CASRPEQATNEKLFF
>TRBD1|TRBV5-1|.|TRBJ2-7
TGCGCCAGCAGCCCCGACTACGGGACAGGGTACGAGCAGTACTTC
CASSPDYGTGYEQYF
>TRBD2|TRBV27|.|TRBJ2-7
TGTGCCAGCAGTTTCAGTACGGGGAGCGGGAGGGCTTACTCCTACGAGCAGTACTTC
CASSFSTGSGRAYSYEQYF
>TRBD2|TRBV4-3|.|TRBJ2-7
TGCGCCAGCAGCCAGGAAGCGGGAGCGAACTACGAGCAGTACTTC
CASSQEAGANYEQYF
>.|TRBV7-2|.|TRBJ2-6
TGTGCCAACAGCTTATCATCTGGGGCCAACGTCCTGACTTTC
CANSLSSGANVLTF
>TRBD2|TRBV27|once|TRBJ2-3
TGTGCCAGCAGTTTATTATTAGCGGGAGATACGCAGTATTTT
CASSLLLAGDTQYF
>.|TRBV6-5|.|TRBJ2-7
TGTGCCAGCAGTACCCCGGGTACCTACGAGCAGTACTTC
CASSTPGTYEQYF
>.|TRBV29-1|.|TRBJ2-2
TGCAGCGTCCCTAGACAGTCCGCGAACACCGGGGAGCTGTTTTTT
CSVPRQSANTGELFF